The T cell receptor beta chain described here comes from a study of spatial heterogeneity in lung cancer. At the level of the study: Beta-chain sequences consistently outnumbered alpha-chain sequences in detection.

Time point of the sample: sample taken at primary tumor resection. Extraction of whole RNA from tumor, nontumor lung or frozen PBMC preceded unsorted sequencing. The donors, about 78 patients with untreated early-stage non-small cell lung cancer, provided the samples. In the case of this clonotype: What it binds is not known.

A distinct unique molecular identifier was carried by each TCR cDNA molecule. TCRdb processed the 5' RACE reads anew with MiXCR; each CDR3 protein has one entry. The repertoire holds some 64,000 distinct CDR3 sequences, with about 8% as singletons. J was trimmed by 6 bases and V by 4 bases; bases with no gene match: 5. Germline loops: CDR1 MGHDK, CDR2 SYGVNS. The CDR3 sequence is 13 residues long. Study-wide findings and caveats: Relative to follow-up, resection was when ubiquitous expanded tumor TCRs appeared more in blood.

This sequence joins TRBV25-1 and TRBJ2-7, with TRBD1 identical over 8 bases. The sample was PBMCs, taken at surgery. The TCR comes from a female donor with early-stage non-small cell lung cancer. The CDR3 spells CASSAAGGSEQYF. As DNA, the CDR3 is TGTGCCAGCAGTGCAGCAGGGGGCTCCGAGCAGTACTTC.